The TCR beta chain described here comes from a study of CD8+ T cells in alopecia areata. The CDR3 runs 13 residues. Germline CDR1 is SEHNR and CDR2 is FQNEAQ (reference sequence). V was trimmed by 3 bases and J by 4 bases, leaving 7 bases between them. Sequencing used cDNA as its template, made by extracting RNA and reverse transcribing it. Using immunoSEQ multiplex PCR, the repertoire was profiled, and TCRdb retains in-frame clones only, with some absent. Among tens of thousands of clones listed, just over 50% were seen once. Sorting separated CD4+ and CD8+ T cells out of PBMCs. This clone came up once.

What was sequenced was NKG2D-high CD8+ T cells sorted from blood. V is TRBV7-9 and J is TRBJ2-1; D uncertain. This sequence originates from a human donor with alopecia areata. The CDR3 loop is CASSLTPYNEQFF. CDR3 in DNA: TGTGCCAGCAGCTTGACACCATACAATGAGCAGTTCTTC.